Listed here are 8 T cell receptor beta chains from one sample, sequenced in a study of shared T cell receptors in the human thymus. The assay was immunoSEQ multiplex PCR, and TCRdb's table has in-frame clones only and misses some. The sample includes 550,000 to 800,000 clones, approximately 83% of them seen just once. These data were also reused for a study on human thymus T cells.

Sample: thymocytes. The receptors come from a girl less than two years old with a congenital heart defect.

This CDR3 is CASRDSDNEQFF. The CDR3 nucleotides read TGTGCCAGCAGGGACTCGGATAATGAGCAGTTCTTC. The rearrangement links TRBV2 to TRBJ2-1; maybe TRBD2 (5 bases). Germline V gene data show CDR1 as SNHLY and CDR2 as FYNNEI. The ends were cut back, 6 bases at V and 7 bases at J, with 10 bases in the middle. The CDR3 runs 12 residues.

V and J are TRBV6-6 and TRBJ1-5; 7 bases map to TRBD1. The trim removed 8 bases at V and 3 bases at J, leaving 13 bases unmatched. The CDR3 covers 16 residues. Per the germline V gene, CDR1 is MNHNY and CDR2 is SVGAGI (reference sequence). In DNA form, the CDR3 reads TGTGCCAGCTTGTTACGGGACAGACCTACCAATCAGCCCCAGCATTTT. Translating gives CASLLRDRPTNQPQHF.

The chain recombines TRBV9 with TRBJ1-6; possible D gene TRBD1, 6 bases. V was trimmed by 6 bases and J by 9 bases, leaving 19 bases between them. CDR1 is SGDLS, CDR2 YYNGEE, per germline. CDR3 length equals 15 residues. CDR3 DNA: TGTGCCAGCACCCTCCAGGCAGGGGTTACTTCACCCCTCCACTTT. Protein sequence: CASTLQAGVTSPLHF.

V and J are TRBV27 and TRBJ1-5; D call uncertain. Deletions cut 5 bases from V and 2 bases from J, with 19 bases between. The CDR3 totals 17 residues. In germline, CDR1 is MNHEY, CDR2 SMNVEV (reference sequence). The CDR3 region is CASSTHVRLRRNQPQHF. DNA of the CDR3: TGTGCCAGCAGTACCCATGTGAGGCTTCGCCGCAATCAGCCCCAGCATTTT.

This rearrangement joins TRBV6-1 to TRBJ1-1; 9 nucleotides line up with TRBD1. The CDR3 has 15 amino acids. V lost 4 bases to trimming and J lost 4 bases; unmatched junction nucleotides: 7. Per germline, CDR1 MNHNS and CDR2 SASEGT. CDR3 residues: CASSVKMTGGTEAFF. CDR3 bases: TGTGCCAGCAGTGTTAAAATGACAGGGGGCACTGAAGCTTTCTTT.

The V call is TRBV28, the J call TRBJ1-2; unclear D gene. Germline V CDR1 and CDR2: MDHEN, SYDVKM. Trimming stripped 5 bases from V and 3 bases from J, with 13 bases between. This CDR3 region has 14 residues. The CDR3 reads CASSQADTYYGYTF. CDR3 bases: TGTGCCAGCAGTCAGGCAGATACGTACTATGGCTACACCTTC.

CDR3: CASSFQGARQPQHF. The CDR3 region has the DNA TGTGCCAGCAGTTTCCAGGGGGCGAGGCAGCCCCAGCATTTT. The chain has TRBV5-6 and TRBJ1-5; TRBD1 agrees at 8 bases. Germline V CDR1 and CDR2: SGHDT, YYEEEE. The CDR3 is 14 amino acids. V shed 5 bases, J shed 7 bases, and the junction held 8 bases outside the gene matches.

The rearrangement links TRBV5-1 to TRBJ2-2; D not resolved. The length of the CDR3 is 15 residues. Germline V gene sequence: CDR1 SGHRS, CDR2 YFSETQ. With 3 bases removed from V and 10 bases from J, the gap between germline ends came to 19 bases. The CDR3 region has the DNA TGCGCCAGCAGCTCGCGGTCCACCCCGTTCGAGGAGCTGTTTTTT. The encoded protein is CASSSRSTPFEELFF. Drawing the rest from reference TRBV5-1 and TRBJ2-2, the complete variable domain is KAGVTQTPRYLIKTRGQQVTLSCSPISGHRSVSWYQQTPGQGLQFLFEYFSETQRNKGNFPGRFSGRQFSNSRSEMNVSTLELGDSALYLCASSSRSTPFEELFFGEGSRLTVL.